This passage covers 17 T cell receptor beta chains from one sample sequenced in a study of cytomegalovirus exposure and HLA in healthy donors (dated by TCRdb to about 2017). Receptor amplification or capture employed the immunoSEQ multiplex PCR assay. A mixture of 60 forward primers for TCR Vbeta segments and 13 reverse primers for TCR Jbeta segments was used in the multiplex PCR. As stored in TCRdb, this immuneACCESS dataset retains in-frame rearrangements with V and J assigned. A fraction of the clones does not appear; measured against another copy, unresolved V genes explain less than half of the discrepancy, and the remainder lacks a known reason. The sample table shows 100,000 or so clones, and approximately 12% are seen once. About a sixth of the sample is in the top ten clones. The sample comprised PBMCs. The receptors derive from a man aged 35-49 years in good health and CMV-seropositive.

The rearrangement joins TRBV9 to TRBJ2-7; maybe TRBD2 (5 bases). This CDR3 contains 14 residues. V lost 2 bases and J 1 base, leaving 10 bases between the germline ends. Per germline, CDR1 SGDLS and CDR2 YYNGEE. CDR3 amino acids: CASSVEVGSYEQYF. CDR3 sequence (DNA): TGTGCCAGCAGCGTGGAGGTGGGGTCCTACGAGCAGTACTTC.

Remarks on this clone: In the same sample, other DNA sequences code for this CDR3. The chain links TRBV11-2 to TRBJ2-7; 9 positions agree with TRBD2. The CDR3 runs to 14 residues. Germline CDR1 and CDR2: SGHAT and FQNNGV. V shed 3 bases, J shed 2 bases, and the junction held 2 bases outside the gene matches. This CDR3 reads CASSLTSGAYEQYF. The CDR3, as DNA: TGTGCCAGCAGCTTGACTAGCGGTGCCTACGAGCAGTACTTC.

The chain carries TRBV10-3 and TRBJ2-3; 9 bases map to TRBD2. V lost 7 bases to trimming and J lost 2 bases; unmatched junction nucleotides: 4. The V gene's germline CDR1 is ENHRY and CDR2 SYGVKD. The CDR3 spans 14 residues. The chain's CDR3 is CAIKSSGTTDTQYF. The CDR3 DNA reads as TGTGCCATCAAATCTAGCGGGACCACAGATACGCAGTATTTT.

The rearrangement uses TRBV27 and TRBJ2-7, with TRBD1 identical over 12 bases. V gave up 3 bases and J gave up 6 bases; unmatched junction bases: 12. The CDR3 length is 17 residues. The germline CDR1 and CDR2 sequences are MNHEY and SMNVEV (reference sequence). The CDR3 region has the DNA TGTGCCAGCAGTTTCAGGTTCCGGGACAGGGGGCTCGCCGAGCAGTACTTC. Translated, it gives CASSFRFRDRGLAEQYF.

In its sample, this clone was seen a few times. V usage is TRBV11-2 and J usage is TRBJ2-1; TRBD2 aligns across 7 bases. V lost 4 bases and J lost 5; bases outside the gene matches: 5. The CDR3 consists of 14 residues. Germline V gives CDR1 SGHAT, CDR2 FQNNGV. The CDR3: CASSSLRGDNEQFF. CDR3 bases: TGTGCCAGCAGCTCCCTACGGGGGGACAATGAGCAGTTCTTC.

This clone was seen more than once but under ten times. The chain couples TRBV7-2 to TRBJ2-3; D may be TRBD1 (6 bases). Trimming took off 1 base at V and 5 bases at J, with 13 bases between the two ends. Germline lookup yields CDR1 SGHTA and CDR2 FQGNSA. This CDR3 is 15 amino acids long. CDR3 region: CASSLVAGAGDTQYF. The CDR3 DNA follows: TGTGCCAGCAGCTTAGTAGCAGGGGCCGGAGATACGCAGTATTTT. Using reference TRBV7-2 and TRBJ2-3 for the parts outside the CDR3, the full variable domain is GAGVSQSPSNKVTEKGKDVELRCDPISGHTALYWYRQSLGQGLEFLIYFQGNSAPDKSGLPSDRFSAERTGGSVSTLTIQRTQQEDSAVYLCASSLVAGAGDTQYFGPGTRLTVL.

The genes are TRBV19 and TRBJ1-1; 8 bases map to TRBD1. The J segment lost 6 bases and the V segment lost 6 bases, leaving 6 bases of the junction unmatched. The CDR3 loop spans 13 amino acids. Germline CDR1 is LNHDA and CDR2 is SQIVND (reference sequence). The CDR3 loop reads CASRDRVSAEAFF. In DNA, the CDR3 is TGTGCCAGTAGGGACAGGGTTTCGGCTGAAGCTTTCTTT.

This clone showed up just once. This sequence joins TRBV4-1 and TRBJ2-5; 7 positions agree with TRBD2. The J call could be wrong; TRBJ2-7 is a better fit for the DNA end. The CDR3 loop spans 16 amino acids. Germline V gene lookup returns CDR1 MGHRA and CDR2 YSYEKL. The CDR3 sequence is CASSQDWRELSYEQYF. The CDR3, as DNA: TGCGCCAGCAGCCAAGATTGGCGGGAGCTGTCCTACGAGCAGTACTTC.

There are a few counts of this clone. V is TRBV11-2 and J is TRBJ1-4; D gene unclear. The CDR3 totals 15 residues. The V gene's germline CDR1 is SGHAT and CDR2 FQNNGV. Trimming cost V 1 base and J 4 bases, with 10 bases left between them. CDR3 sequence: CASSLGGRNNEKLFF. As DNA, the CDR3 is TGTGCCAGCAGCTTAGGTGGCAGAAATAATGAAAAACTGTTTTTT.

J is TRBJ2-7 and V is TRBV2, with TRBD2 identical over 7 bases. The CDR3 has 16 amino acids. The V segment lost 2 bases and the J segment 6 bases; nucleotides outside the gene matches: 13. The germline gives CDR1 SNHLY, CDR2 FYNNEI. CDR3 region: CASSERGIAGVGEQYF. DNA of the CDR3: TGTGCCAGCAGTGAACGGGGGATTGCGGGAGTTGGCGAGCAGTACTTC.

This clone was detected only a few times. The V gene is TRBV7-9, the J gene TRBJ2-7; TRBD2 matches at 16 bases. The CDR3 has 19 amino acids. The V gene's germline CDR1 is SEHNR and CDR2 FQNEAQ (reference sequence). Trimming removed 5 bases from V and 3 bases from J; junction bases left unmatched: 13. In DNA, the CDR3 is TGTGCCAGCAGCACTCCTCCGGGACTAGCGGGAGGGCCCCACTACGAGCAGTACTTC. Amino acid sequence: CASSTPPGLAGGPHYEQYF.

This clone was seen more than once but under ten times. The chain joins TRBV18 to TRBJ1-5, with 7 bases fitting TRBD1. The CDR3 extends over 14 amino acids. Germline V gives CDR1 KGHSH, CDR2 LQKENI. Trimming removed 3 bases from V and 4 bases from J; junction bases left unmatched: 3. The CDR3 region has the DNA TGTGCCAGCTCACCGGCACAGGGGAATCAGCCCCAGCATTTT. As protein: CASSPAQGNQPQHF.

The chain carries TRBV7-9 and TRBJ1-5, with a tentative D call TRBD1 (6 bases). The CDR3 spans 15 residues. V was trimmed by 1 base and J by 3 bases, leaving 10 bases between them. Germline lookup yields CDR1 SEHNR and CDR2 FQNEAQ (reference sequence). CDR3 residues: CASSLGSGVNQPQHF. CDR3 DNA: TGTGCCAGCAGCTTAGGTTCAGGGGTCAATCAGCCCCAGCATTTT.

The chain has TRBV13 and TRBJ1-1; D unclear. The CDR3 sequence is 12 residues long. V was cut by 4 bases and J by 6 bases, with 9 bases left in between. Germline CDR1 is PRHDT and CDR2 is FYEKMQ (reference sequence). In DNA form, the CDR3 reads TGTGCCAGCAGCTACCGCTACTCTGAAGCTTTCTTT. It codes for CASSYRYSEAFF.

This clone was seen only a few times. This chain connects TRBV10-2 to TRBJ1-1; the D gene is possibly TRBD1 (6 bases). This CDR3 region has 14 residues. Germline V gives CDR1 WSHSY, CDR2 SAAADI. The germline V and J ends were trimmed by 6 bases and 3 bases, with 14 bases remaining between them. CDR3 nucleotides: TGCGCCAGCAGACCGACAGGAGAGTACACTGAAGCTTTCTTT. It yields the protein CASRPTGEYTEAFF.

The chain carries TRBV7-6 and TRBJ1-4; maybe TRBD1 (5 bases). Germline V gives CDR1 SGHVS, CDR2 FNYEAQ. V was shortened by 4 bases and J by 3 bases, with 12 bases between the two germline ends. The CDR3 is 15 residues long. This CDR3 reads CASSSLGLANEKLFF. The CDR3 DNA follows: TGTGCCAGCAGCTCCCTGGGGCTAGCTAATGAAAAACTGTTTTTT.

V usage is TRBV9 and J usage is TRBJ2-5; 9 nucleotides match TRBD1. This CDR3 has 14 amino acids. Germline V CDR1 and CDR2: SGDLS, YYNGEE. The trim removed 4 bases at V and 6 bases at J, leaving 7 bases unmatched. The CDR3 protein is CASSSWDRAKTQYF. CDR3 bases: TGTGCCAGCAGCTCCTGGGACAGGGCAAAGACCCAGTACTTC.